This T cell receptor (beta chain) emerged from a study of blood T cell repertoires in COVID-19. Study-level background: Researchers got acute and convalescent COVID-19 samples from the United States, Italy and Spain. Sources were T cells, B-cell-depleted T cells, or PBMCs; the material itself was cDNA or gDNA.

The CDR3 totals 15 residues. Trimming took 11 bases from V and 3 from J, leaving 20 bases between them. Germline V gives CDR1 MDHEN, CDR2 SYDVKM. Authors' analysis steps: Nucleated cell counts were estimated from reference gene primer amplification. Method: immunoSEQ multiplex PCR; TCRdb's copy keeps in-frame clones and lacks some. That table gives V, J and clone size, and the DNA gave D and trimming. The table includes tens of thousands of clones, roughly 84% detected once. The chain uses TRBV28 and TRBJ2-1; TRBD2 might be the D (6 bases). The specimen sequenced was peripheral blood. The clonotype was recovered from an older man with acute or convalescent COVID-19. CDR3 in DNA: TGTGCCTCCAAGTCCGAGGAAGCGGGCTACAATGAGCAGTTCTTC. It translates to CASKSEEAGYNEQFF. Based on the CDR3 plus reference TRBV28 and TRBJ2-1, the full variable domain is DVKVTQSSRYLVKRTGEKVFLECVQDMDHENMFWYRQDPGLGLRLIYFSYDVKMKEKGDIPEGYSVSREKKERFSLILESASTNQTSMYLCASKSEEAGYNEQFFGPGTRLTVL.